Listed below are T cell receptor beta chains from one sample, sequenced in a study of cytomegalovirus exposure and HLA in healthy donors. Only in-frame clones appear in the TCRdb table, and some are missing; sequencing was by immunoSEQ multiplex PCR. This table has 180,000 or so clones, around 82% appearing once. The material sequenced was PBMCs. Every receptor here comes from a woman under 40 in good health and CMV-seropositive. CDR3s include the opening cysteine and the closing phenylalanine or tryptophan. Fields, in order: J gene, V gene, clone size, D gene, CDR3 length, CDR3 protein, CDR3 DNA. D genes are given only for firm matches. Clone size, where shown, is once, few, many, or a class for clones that have expanded.

TRBJ2-7	TRBV4-2	-	TRBD1	14	CASSQGQGTNEQYF	TGTGCCAGCAGCCAAGGACAGGGTACTAACGAGCAGTACTTC
TRBJ1-2	TRBV5-6	-	TRBD1	16	CASSPGTGGWIYGYTF	TGTGCCAGCAGCCCCGGGACAGGGGGCTGGATCTATGGCTACACCTTC
TRBJ2-5	TRBV28	-	TRBD1	14	CASRPRTGKETQYF	TGTGCCAGCAGACCTCGGACAGGGAAAGAGACCCAGTACTTC
TRBJ1-1	TRBV2	-	-	12	CASSEPRSKPLF	TGTGCCAGCAGTGAACCCCGGTCTAAACCTTTATTT
TRBJ2-7	TRBV6-5	once	-	13	CASTPWGRKEQYF	TGTGCCAGCACCCCCTGGGGCCGTAAGGAGCAGTACTTC
TRBJ1-5	TRBV2	-	-	13	CASSGDLDQPQHF	TGTGCCAGCAGCGGGGATCTTGATCAGCCCCAGCATTTT
TRBJ2-7	TRBV28	-	-	14	CASSLLGSYGEQYF	TGTGCCAGCAGTTTACTGGGTAGCTACGGGGAGCAGTACTTC
TRBJ2-7	TRBV5-6	-	-	14	CASSTGTPYYEQYF	TGTGCCAGCAGCACCGGGACTCCTTACTACGAGCAGTACTTC
TRBJ2-7	TRBV7-2	few	-	15	CASSRGVAESYEQYF	TGTGCCAGCAGCCGAGGAGTAGCGGAATCCTACGAGCAGTACTTC
TRBJ2-3	TRBV4-3	-	TRBD2	20	CASSQEEGLAGGISTDTQYF	TGCGCCAGCAGCCAAGAAGAAGGACTAGCGGGGGGGATAAGCACAGATACGCAGTATTTT
TRBJ1-6	TRBV6-1	-	-	15	CASSESRGIGSPLHF	TGTGCCAGCAGTGAAAGCAGGGGTATTGGTTCACCCCTCCACTTT
TRBJ2-5	TRBV5-1	-	TRBD2	15	CASSSTSGGGACEYF	TGCGCCAGCAGCAGTACTAGCGGGGGGGGAGCATGTGAGTACTTC
TRBJ2-7	TRBV5-1	-	-	18	CASSLHSTGTPSSYEQYF	TGCGCCAGCAGCTTACACTCTACCGGGACACCGAGCTCCTACGAGCAGTACTTC
TRBJ2-7	TRBV14	-	TRBD1	14	CASSPGQSTYEQYF	TGTGCCAGCAGCCCGGGACAGTCTACCTACGAGCAGTACTTC